This T cell receptor beta chain was sequenced for a study of shared clonotypes between healthy human individuals. Naive CD8 cells lacked CD45RO, underwent positive selection for CCR7 and left out terminally differentiated effector memory CD45RA+ cells. The protocol was immunoSEQ multiplex PCR, while the TCRdb copy is restricted to in-frame clones and leaves out a portion. The repertoire holds around 650,000 clones, with 95% to 96% as singletons. This CDR3 is 17 amino acids long. V shed 0 bases and J 9 bases; nucleotides not matched to a gene: 12. Germline CDR1 and CDR2: SGHRS and YFSETQ. The sample was naive CD8+ T cells sorted from blood. The receptor was isolated from a woman aged 30 to 39 in good health. The V and J genes are TRBV5-1 and TRBJ2-1, with 10 bases lining up with TRBD2. CDR3 region: CASSLEFGTSVLGEQFF. The CDR3 DNA reads TGCGCCAGCAGCTTGGAGTTTGGGACTAGCGTCTTAGGTGAGCAGTTCTTC.